Listed below are T cell receptor beta chains from one sample, sequenced in a study of blood T cell repertoires in COVID-19. Generated by immunoSEQ multiplex PCR, the TCRdb table keeps only in-frame clones and is missing some. This sample yields 200,000 to 300,000 clones, of which about 85% are seen a single time; around 6.8% belongs to the top ten. Sequences were obtained from peripheral blood. The receptors stem from a woman aged 60 to 75 with active or convalescent COVID-19. CDR3s include the opening cysteine and the closing phenylalanine or tryptophan.

cdr3_length,v_call,cdr3_aa
17,TRBV4-1,CASSQESQGAWNTEAFF
16,TRBV15,CATSGRTSGTTDTQYF
15,TRBV15,CATSTRTGFLYGYTF
13,TRBV5-1,CASSGQTNTEAFF
12,TRBV2,CASSVIADTQYF
17,TRBV5-1,CASSEAGTGLMNTEAFF
14,TRBV2,CASSDDRGGYGYTF
15,TRBV6-5,CASRSGTSISYEQYF
14,TRBV2,CASSGDRGHEKLFF
17,TRBV18,CASSPSTGGGSTDTQYF
16,TRBV3-1/TRBV3-2,CASSQLEAGPGDEQFF
13,TRBV14,CASSPAGSYEQYF
16,TRBV4-1,CASSQGSGPSGNEQFF
15,TRBV28,CASRWRGGGTDTQYF
14,TRBV7-8,CASSLAGGVYEQYF
15,TRBV30,CAWSGQGGGNYGYTF
11,TRBV6-5,CAAAHVYGYTF
13,TRBV19,CASSGGVTDTQYF
15,TRBV27,CASSFPGLAGNEQFF
14,TRBV25-1,CATLGAGPVYEQYF
14,TRBV28,CASIRGGPYNEQFF
15,TRBV6-5,CASSYGAAGNTEAFF
16,TRBV9,CASTARGTLSTDTQYF
14,TRBV9,CASSAQGRDTEAFF
15,TRBV6-5,CASSYKTGPNTEAFF
14,TRBV14,CASSHGQPIYGYTF
20,TRBV3-1/TRBV3-2,CASSQLSGTSGRGSYNEQFF
16,TRBV2,CASRKSAGTGGSPLHF
14,TRBV19,CASSTQGDQETQYF
13,TRBV6-2/TRBV6-3,CASSRGGSYEQYF
14,TRBV29-1,CSVEPGQSSNEQFF
14,TRBV23-1,CASTRWTSKDEQFF
14,TRBV3-1/TRBV3-2,CASSQAGGQETQYF
13,TRBV6-5,CASSLSGRKEAFF
14,TRBV27,CASRASGNTGELFF
15,TRBV19,CASRMGGDYNQPQHF
15,TRBV10-3,CAISLRPGQGYEQYF
15,TRBV25-1,CASSGSSRYQETQYF
11,TRBV30,CAGGQVEKLFF
14,TRBV7-8,CASSRTTGNYGYTF
16,TRBV3-1/TRBV3-2,CASTPTSGSLGETQYF
15,TRBV9,CASSVGLAATNEQFF
15,TRBV10-1,CASSANAGQGNEQFF
15,TRBV19,CASSSSSGRADTQYF
14,TRBV19,CASSIDQGGGELFF
15,TRBV6-4,CASSNTGGQYDEQFF
15,TRBV4-1,CASSQHLAGAREQYF
16,TRBV30,CAWSAGDRGVAETQYF
14,TRBV5-1,CASSFGTEQETQYF
15,TRBV2,CASSVSAGVSYEQYF